This is a list of T cell receptor beta chains from one sample in a study of shared clonotypes between healthy human individuals. Measured with immunoSEQ multiplex PCR; TCRdb has only the in-frame clones, and not every one. Seen here are some 2 million clones, about 95% observed once, and the top ten hold 1.2%. The sample comprised naive CD8+ T cells sorted from blood. Every receptor here comes from a man aged 18-30 years in good health. The CDR3 runs from the conserved cysteine through the conserved F or W. Each record gives: J gene, clone size, V gene, D gene, CDR3 protein, CDR3 DNA. A D gene is named only where the DNA matches it firmly. Expanded clones get a size class; other rows say once, few or many, or leave the size out.

>TRBJ2-7|once|TRBV28|TRBD1
CASSLQGDGYEQYF
TGTGCCAGCAGTCTACAGGGGGATGGATACGAGCAGTACTTC
>TRBJ1-1|.|TRBV7-9|TRBD1
CASSLEGQGRHTEAFF
TGTGCCAGCAGCTTAGAGGGACAGGGGAGGCACACTGAAGCTTTCTTT
>TRBJ1-1|.|TRBV9|TRBD1
CASSIGRGLTEAFF
TGTGCCAGCAGCATCGGCAGGGGGCTAACTGAAGCTTTCTTT
>TRBJ1-6|.|TRBV4-3|.
CASSLLPVVTYNSPLHF
TGCGCCAGCAGCCTCCTACCGGTGGTAACTTATAATTCACCCCTCCACTTT
>TRBJ2-7|.|TRBV9|TRBD2
CASSPAGELPYEQYF
TGTGCCAGCAGCCCGGCGGGGGAGCTACCCTACGAGCAGTACTTC
>TRBJ2-5|.|TRBV29-1|TRBD1
CSVAPQGETQYF
TGCAGCGTAGCCCCACAGGGGGAGACCCAGTACTTC
>TRBJ2-3|.|TRBV6-5|TRBD2
CATQGTSGRDTQYF
TGTGCCACCCAGGGGACTAGCGGGAGGGATACGCAGTATTTT
>TRBJ2-7|.|TRBV7-2|.
CASSSGYSSYYEQYF
TGTGCCAGCAGCTCTGGGTACTCTTCCTACTACGAGCAGTACTTC
>TRBJ1-5|.|TRBV30|TRBD1
CAWSYGTGNQPQHF
TGTGCCTGGAGCTACGGGACAGGCAATCAGCCCCAGCATTTT
>TRBJ1-2|.|TRBV29-1|.
CNVTTGEKSYGYTF
TGCAACGTTACCACCGGAGAAAAATCCTATGGCTACACCTTC
>TRBJ1-3|.|TRBV2|.
CASSASSASGNTIYF
TGTGCCAGCAGTGCGTCGAGTGCCTCTGGAAACACCATATATTTT
>TRBJ1-2|.|TRBV19|TRBD1
CASSLKQGENGYTF
TGTGCCAGTAGTTTAAAGCAGGGGGAGAATGGCTACACCTTC
>TRBJ1-6|few|TRBV11-2|.
CASSPDLGSPLHF
TGTGCCAGCAGCCCTGATTTAGGTTCACCCCTCCACTTT
>TRBJ2-7|.|TRBV28|.
CASSPLGIYEQYF
TGTGCCAGCAGTCCCCTTGGGATCTACGAGCAGTACTTC
>TRBJ1-6|.|TRBV11-1|.
CASSLAHSNSPLHF
TGTGCCAGCAGCTTAGCGCACAGCAATTCACCCCTCCACTTT
>TRBJ2-7|.|TRBV9|.
CASSVVYEQYF
TGTGCCAGCAGCGTAGTCTACGAGCAGTACTTC
>TRBJ2-2|.|TRBV6-5|TRBD1
CASSSGTGWTGELFF
TGTGCCAGCAGTTCCGGGACAGGGTGGACCGGGGAGCTGTTTTTT
>TRBJ2-5|.|TRBV13|TRBD2
CASSLTGGNEETQYF
TGTGCCAGCAGCTTGACGGGAGGGAACGAGGAGACCCAGTACTTC
>TRBJ2-7|.|TRBV10-2|.
CASGEGYEQYF
TGCGCCAGCGGAGAAGGTTACGAGCAGTACTTC
>TRBJ2-7|.|TRBV7-6|.
CASSLPGAGEQYF
TGTGCCAGCAGCTTACCCGGGGCGGGGGAGCAGTACTTC
>TRBJ2-7|.|TRBV19|.
CASLGAPGEQYF
TGTGCCAGCCTGGGGGCGCCGGGCGAGCAGTACTTC
>TRBJ1-1|.|TRBV30|.
CAWTYLPDTEAFF
TGTGCCTGGACCTACCTCCCGGACACTGAAGCTTTCTTT
>TRBJ2-7|.|TRBV15|.
CATSNNRAGYEQYF
TGTGCCACCAGCAATAATAGAGCAGGCTACGAGCAGTACTTC
>TRBJ1-5|.|TRBV4-1|.
CASSQEGFDSFLTQHF
TGCGCCAGCAGCCAAGAGGGGTTTGACAGCTTTTTAACCCAGCATTTT
>TRBJ2-3|.|TRBV9|.
CASSPQWERGTDTQYF
TGTGCCAGCAGCCCCCAGTGGGAGAGGGGCACAGATACGCAGTATTTT
>TRBJ2-7|.|TRBV5-4|.
CASSLQGSPYEQYF
TGTGCCAGCAGCTTACAGGGCTCCCCCTACGAGCAGTACTTC
>TRBJ2-3|many|TRBV9|.
CASSTGLTTSTDTQYF
TGTGCCAGCAGCACGGGACTTACAACTAGCACAGATACGCAGTATTTT
>TRBJ2-1|.|TRBV5-6|.
CASSLGASWDISYNEQFF
TGTGCCAGCAGCTTGGGGGCTAGCTGGGACATTTCTTACAATGAGCAGTTCTTC
>TRBJ2-7|.|TRBV4-1|.
CASSQDQGEVSYEQYF
TGCGCCAGCAGCCAAGATCAGGGGGAGGTTTCTTACGAGCAGTACTTC
>TRBJ2-7|.|TRBV25-1|TRBD2
CASSDGLAGYEQYF
TGTGCCAGCAGTGATGGGCTAGCGGGCTACGAGCAGTACTTC
>TRBJ1-1|once|TRBV9|.
CASGGGTEAFF
TGTGCCAGCGGCGGTGGCACTGAAGCTTTCTTT
>TRBJ1-2|once|TRBV7-9|.
CASSLGGVYYGYTF
TGTGCCAGCAGCTTAGGCGGGGTTTACTATGGCTACACCTTC
>TRBJ2-3|.|TRBV7-8|TRBD2
CASSFGMAGEESTDTQYF
TGTGCCAGCAGCTTTGGGATGGCGGGAGAAGAGAGCACAGATACGCAGTATTTT
>TRBJ2-7|.|TRBV4-3|TRBD2
CASSHLLAEGEQYF
TGCGCCAGCAGCCACCTCCTAGCGGAGGGCGAGCAGTACTTC
>TRBJ2-1|once|TRBV4-3|TRBD2
CASSQDLSGRALFEQFF
TGCGCCAGCAGCCAAGATCTTAGCGGGAGGGCCCTGTTCGAGCAGTTCTTC
>TRBJ2-3|.|TRBV5-4|.
CASSPTQGWLDTQYF
TGTGCCAGCAGCCCTACGCAGGGGTGGTTGGATACGCAGTATTTT
>TRBJ1-1|.|TRBV30|.
CAWSVVSMNTEAFF
TGTGCCTGGAGTGTAGTCAGCATGAACACTGAAGCTTTCTTT
>TRBJ1-1|.|TRBV4-3|.
CASSQDDGLNTEAFF
TGCGCCAGCAGCCAAGACGACGGACTGAACACTGAAGCTTTCTTT
>TRBJ1-2|.|TRBV10-2|TRBD1
CASTPTGLGNYGYTF
TGCGCCAGCACCCCGACAGGGTTGGGGAACTATGGCTACACCTTC
>TRBJ2-7|.|TRBV27|.
CASSLGPGAYEQYF
TGTGCCAGCAGTTTAGGGCCAGGGGCCTACGAGCAGTACTTC
>TRBJ2-1|.|TRBV6-5|.
CASSYSSWMYNEQFF
TGTGCCAGCAGTTACTCGAGTTGGATGTACAATGAGCAGTTCTTC
>TRBJ1-5|.|TRBV15|.
CATSPRVEGNQPQHF
TGTGCCACCAGCCCCAGGGTGGAGGGCAATCAGCCCCAGCATTTT
>TRBJ1-2|.|TRBV10-3|.
CAISEEGIGYGYTF
TGTGCCATCAGTGAGGAGGGGATCGGCTATGGCTACACCTTC
>TRBJ2-7|.|TRBV5-6|TRBD1
CASSLLDRVYEQYF
TGTGCCAGCAGCTTACTGGACAGGGTTTACGAGCAGTACTTC
>TRBJ1-3|.|TRBV10-3|TRBD1
CAISEWTTGDTGNTIYF
TGTGCCATCAGTGAGTGGACTACAGGGGACACTGGAAACACCATATATTTT
>TRBJ1-3|.|TRBV5-1|.
CASSLGVDGLSGNTIYF
TGCGCCAGCAGCTTGGGCGTTGATGGGCTCTCTGGAAACACCATATATTTT
>TRBJ2-1|.|TRBV27|.
CASMVRTQYNEQFF
TGTGCCAGCATGGTTCGGACCCAATACAATGAGCAGTTCTTC
>TRBJ2-2|once|TRBV4-1|.
CASSPQTSTGELFF
TGCGCCAGCAGCCCTCAAACATCTACCGGGGAGCTGTTTTTT
>TRBJ2-1|.|TRBV29-1|TRBD2
CSVQIAGRGFF
TGCAGCGTTCAAATAGCGGGGAGGGGGTTCTTC
>TRBJ2-2|once|TRBV5-1|TRBD1
CASSTDRGENTGELFF
TGCGCCAGCAGCACGGACAGGGGAGAGAACACCGGGGAGCTGTTTTTT
>TRBJ1-3|.|TRBV5-4|TRBD1
CASSMTGAGDTIYF
TGTGCCAGCAGCATGACAGGGGCGGGGGACACCATATATTTT